This TCR beta chain stems from a study of blood T cells in healthy people across ages. A sample-barcoded 5' primer and a J-beta primer mix were used in a second PCR of about 7 to 11 cycles. Using its own MiXCR run on the 5' RACE reads, TCRdb lists one record per CDR3 protein. There are some 700,000 distinct CDR3 sequences in the sample; approximately 43% occur only once, and roughly 19% lies in the top ten. Germline assignment: CDR1 SGHAT and CDR2 FQDESV (reference sequence). CDR3 size: 14 residues. Trimming pared 4 bases from V and 13 bases from J, leaving 20 bases between. Every sample gave at least 6 micrograms of total RNA when it was extracted.

This sequence originates from a woman aged 55-75 years in good health. The chain recombines TRBV11-1 with TRBJ2-4, with D maybe TRBD1 (5 bases). The sequenced sample consisted of blood. The CDR3 DNA reads TGTGCCAGCAGCTCTTCGACAGAACCCCACGGGCAGTACTTC. Its translation: CASSSSTEPHGQYF.